These T cell receptor beta chains were read from a single sample in a study of regulatory T cells in long-lasting Graves disease. TCRdb itself ran the multiplex PCR reads through MiXCR, one entry per CDR3 protein. The sample shows about 450,000 distinct CDR3 sequences, around 17% of them seen only once. The sample also formed part of further work on T cells in Graves' hyperthyroidism and ophthalmopathy.

The material was peripheral blood mononuclear cells (PBMCs), obtained at new diagnosis, from a patient treated with antithyroid drugs. Source of these receptors: a woman aged 25 to 45 with Graves disease. The CDR3 runs from the conserved cysteine through the conserved F or W. The D gene is left open where the match is weak. Some rows mark clone size as missing; the rest say once, few, many or name a class of expanded clone.

clone_size: many
j_call: TRBJ1-5
d_call: -
v_call: TRBV18
cdr3_nt: TGTGCCAGCTCACCGGACGGGTTCAATCAGCCCCAGCATTTT
cdr3_aa: CASSPDGFNQPQHF

clone_size: few
j_call: TRBJ2-1
d_call: TRBD2
v_call: TRBV7-8
cdr3_nt: TGTGCCAGCAGCTCATTGGTCACTAGCGGGATAGGTGGGCTTAATGAGCAGTTCTTC
cdr3_aa: CASSSLVTSGIGGLNEQFF

clone_size: -
j_call: TRBJ1-1
d_call: -
v_call: TRBV28
cdr3_nt: TGTGCCAGCAGTCCGTGGACGGTGAACACTGAAGCTTTCTTT
cdr3_aa: CASSPWTVNTEAFF

clone_size: many
j_call: TRBJ1-1
d_call: -
v_call: TRBV6-1
cdr3_nt: TGTGCCAGCAGTGGAGGCAGGGATGCGAACACTGAAGCTTTCTTT
cdr3_aa: CASSGGRDANTEAFF

clone_size: -
j_call: TRBJ2-5
d_call: TRBD2
v_call: TRBV15
cdr3_nt: TGTGCCACCAGCAGAGAGGGCGGGAGGCCCCAAGAGACCCAGTACTTC
cdr3_aa: CATSREGGRPQETQYF

clone_size: -
j_call: TRBJ2-7
d_call: -
v_call: TRBV6-2/TRBV6-3
cdr3_nt: TGTGCCAGCAGTAAATACGGAGCGTACCTCGACGAGCAGTACTTC
cdr3_aa: CASSKYGAYLDEQYF

clone_size: -
j_call: TRBJ1-5
d_call: -
v_call: TRBV5-5
cdr3_nt: TGTGCCAGCAGCTTGTACAGCGTTTTAGCAGGGGCCCAGCATTTT
cdr3_aa: CASSLYSVLAGAQHF

clone_size: -
j_call: TRBJ2-1
d_call: TRBD2
v_call: TRBV19
cdr3_nt: TGTGCCAGTTTCGGGAGGGCCGGGTCCTACAATGAGCAGTTCTTC
cdr3_aa: CASFGRAGSYNEQFF

clone_size: many
j_call: TRBJ1-2
d_call: -
v_call: TRBV5-1
cdr3_nt: TGCGCCAGCAGCTTGGATGGCGCTAACTATGGCTACACCTTC
cdr3_aa: CASSLDGANYGYTF

clone_size: many
j_call: TRBJ2-5
d_call: -
v_call: TRBV6-5
cdr3_nt: TGTGCCAGCAGTTTCTCCAGGGCCCTCGGAGGGGAGACCCAGTACTTC
cdr3_aa: CASSFSRALGGETQYF

clone_size: few
j_call: TRBJ2-2
d_call: TRBD1
v_call: TRBV5-4
cdr3_nt: TGTGCCAGCAGCTCCAACTATGGGGACAGGGTTGTCACCGGGGAGCTGTCTTTT
cdr3_aa: CASSSNYGDRVVTGELSF

clone_size: few
j_call: TRBJ1-5
d_call: -
v_call: TRBV18
cdr3_nt: TGTGCCAGCTCAACTAACGCGGGGGGGGGCAGCAATCAGCCCCAGCATTTT
cdr3_aa: CASSTNAGGGSNQPQHF

clone_size: many
j_call: TRBJ2-3
d_call: -
v_call: TRBV12-3/TRBV12-4
cdr3_nt: TGTGCCAGCACTCGACGCGGAGGGTGGACAGATACGCAGTATTTT
cdr3_aa: CASTRRGGWTDTQYF

clone_size: few
j_call: TRBJ1-5
d_call: -
v_call: TRBV6-1
cdr3_nt: TGTGCCAGCAGTAAACTCCTCGTCGGGCCCCAGCATTTT
cdr3_aa: CASSKLLVGPQHF

clone_size: many
j_call: TRBJ1-5
d_call: TRBD1
v_call: TRBV2
cdr3_nt: TGTGCCAGCAGCGGGACAGGGCATCAGCCCCAGCATTTT
cdr3_aa: CASSGTGHQPQHF

clone_size: many
j_call: TRBJ1-2
d_call: -
v_call: TRBV7-8
cdr3_nt: TGTGCCAGCAGCTTATCTAGAAGGGTCGGTCTTTATGGCTACACCTTC
cdr3_aa: CASSLSRRVGLYGYTF

clone_size: many
j_call: TRBJ2-1
d_call: TRBD1
v_call: TRBV12-3/TRBV12-4
cdr3_nt: TGTGCCAGCCTTATTACAGGGGGCACCTACAATGAGCAGTTCTTC
cdr3_aa: CASLITGGTYNEQFF

clone_size: many
j_call: TRBJ2-3
d_call: TRBD2
v_call: TRBV11-3
cdr3_nt: TGTGCCAGCAGCCCTGGCGGGAGGGCCAGGGATACGCAGTATTTT
cdr3_aa: CASSPGGRARDTQYF

clone_size: -
j_call: TRBJ2-7
d_call: TRBD1
v_call: TRBV6-1
cdr3_nt: TGTGCCAGCAGGACGGGACAGGGCCCCTACGAGCAGTACTTC
cdr3_aa: CASRTGQGPYEQYF

clone_size: -
j_call: TRBJ1-5
d_call: -
v_call: TRBV28
cdr3_nt: TGTGCCAGCAGAAGTCGTAGGCACGGCAATCAGCCCCAGCATTTT
cdr3_aa: CASRSRRHGNQPQHF

clone_size: -
j_call: TRBJ2-1
d_call: -
v_call: TRBV12-5
cdr3_nt: TGTGCTAGTGGGAAAGGGACGCAAAACAATGAGCAGTTCTTC
cdr3_aa: CASGKGTQNNEQFF

clone_size: few
j_call: TRBJ1-1
d_call: -
v_call: TRBV19
cdr3_nt: TGTGCCAGTAGTATTATCGGGGCGATGAACACTGAAGCTTTCTTT
cdr3_aa: CASSIIGAMNTEAFF

clone_size: -
j_call: TRBJ1-4
d_call: TRBD1
v_call: TRBV10-3
cdr3_nt: TGTGCCATCAGACAGGGGGCTGCAACTAATGAAAAACTGTTTTTT
cdr3_aa: CAIRQGAATNEKLFF

clone_size: many
j_call: TRBJ1-2
d_call: TRBD1
v_call: TRBV28
cdr3_nt: TGTGCCAGCAGTCCCCGGACAGGGTACTATGGCTACACCTTC
cdr3_aa: CASSPRTGYYGYTF

clone_size: -
j_call: TRBJ2-1
d_call: TRBD2
v_call: TRBV11-2
cdr3_nt: TGCGCCAGCAGCTGCGAAACGGGGGGACCCAGTGAGCACAATGAGCAGTTCTTC
cdr3_aa: CASSCETGGPSEHNEQFF

clone_size: few
j_call: TRBJ2-3
d_call: TRBD1
v_call: TRBV30
cdr3_nt: TGTGCCTGGAAGAGTTTTGCATTCGGGACAGCGTCCACAGATACGCAGTATTTT
cdr3_aa: CAWKSFAFGTASTDTQYF

clone_size: many
j_call: TRBJ1-2
d_call: -
v_call: TRBV3-1
cdr3_nt: TGTGCCAGCAAGTCTTACGCGAACTATGGCTACACCTTC
cdr3_aa: CASKSYANYGYTF

clone_size: few
j_call: TRBJ1-1
d_call: -
v_call: TRBV3-1
cdr3_nt: TGTGCCAGCAGCGCATACCTCATGAACACTGAAGCTTTCTTT
cdr3_aa: CASSAYLMNTEAFF

clone_size: many
j_call: TRBJ2-5
d_call: -
v_call: TRBV6-2/TRBV6-3
cdr3_nt: TGTGCCAGCAGGAGACAGGTGGTTCCTGAGACCCAGTACTTC
cdr3_aa: CASRRQVVPETQYF

clone_size: -
j_call: TRBJ1-5
d_call: -
v_call: TRBV20-1
cdr3_nt: TGCAGTGCTAGATCTAATACCGGGATAATAAATCAGCCCCAGCATTTT
cdr3_aa: CSARSNTGIINQPQHF

clone_size: -
j_call: TRBJ1-6
d_call: -
v_call: TRBV6-1
cdr3_nt: TGTGCCAGCAGAAATTTGGACAGCGGGGGTCGTTCACCCCTCCACTTT
cdr3_aa: CASRNLDSGGRSPLHF

clone_size: few
j_call: TRBJ2-1
d_call: TRBD2
v_call: TRBV18
cdr3_nt: TGTGCCAGCTCCGTAGGCCTAGCGGGAGGTACCTACAATGAGCAGTTCTTC
cdr3_aa: CASSVGLAGGTYNEQFF

clone_size: -
j_call: TRBJ2-1
d_call: -
v_call: TRBV28
cdr3_nt: TGTGCCAGCACTTCCCCCCCAAATGAGCAGTTCTTC
cdr3_aa: CASTSPPNEQFF

clone_size: few
j_call: TRBJ1-1
d_call: -
v_call: TRBV5-1
cdr3_nt: TGCGCCAGCAGCTTGGATGACGGGGCCACTGAAGCTTTCTTT
cdr3_aa: CASSLDDGATEAFF